This is a list of T cell receptor beta chains from one sample in a study of blood T cell dynamics during melanoma immunotherapy. Sequencing used immunoSEQ multiplex PCR; TCRdb keeps in-frame clones, though not all of them. The sample lists about 9,900 clones, roughly 85% seen once, with about 11% in the top ten. The sample here was blood, taken from a patient treated with checkpoint blockade. The receptors were sampled from a human donor with melanoma. Each CDR3 is given with its conserved first and last residue. The D gene is left open where the match is weak. Some rows have no size entry. The others give once, few or many, or a class for an expanded clone.

TRBV6-5	.	TRBJ2-6	.	TGTGCCAGCACAGGGTCTGGGGCCAACGTCCTGACTTTC	CASTGSGANVLTF
TRBV2	.	TRBJ2-2	TRBD1	TGTGCCAGCAGTGAAGGGGACAGGGTCACCGGGGAGCTGTTTTTT	CASSEGDRVTGELFF
TRBV9	.	TRBJ2-2	TRBD1	TGTGCCAGCAGCGTGAGGACAGGGACCGGGGAGCTGTTTTTT	CASSVRTGTGELFF
TRBV30	.	TRBJ2-7	TRBD1	TGTGCCTGGAGTGTACAAGGGACAGCCTCCTACGAGCAGTACTTC	CAWSVQGTASYEQYF
TRBV10-1	.	TRBJ2-4	.	TGCGCCAGCAGTGAAGGCTTGGAGGGGGTGTCTCTAGCCAAAAACATTCAGTACTTC	CASSEGLEGVSLAKNIQYF
TRBV19	.	TRBJ1-6	.	TGTGCCAGTAGTATCGCCAGGGGCAATTCACCCCTCCACTTT	CASSIARGNSPLHF
TRBV30	.	TRBJ1-1	.	TGTGCCCTAAGGAAGGCTGAAGCTTTCTTT	CALRKAEAFF
TRBV28	.	TRBJ2-7	.	TGTGCCAGCAGTTTAGCCGGCCAGCGATACGAGCAGTACTTC	CASSLAGQRYEQYF
TRBV28	.	TRBJ1-5	.	TGTGCCAGCAATCTAGGCGGGGTCGGTCAGCCCCAGCATTTT	CASNLGGVGQPQHF
TRBV7-2	.	TRBJ2-5	.	TGTGCCAGCAGCTCCGGGGGGACCCAGTACTTC	CASSSGGTQYF
TRBV6-6	.	TRBJ2-3	.	TGTGCCAGCAGTTACTCTGGGTATACGCAGTATTTT	CASSYSGYTQYF
TRBV30	.	TRBJ1-5	.	TGTGCCTGGAGTCCAGGGACGCGGCAGCCCCAGCATTTT	CAWSPGTRQPQHF
TRBV7-2	once	TRBJ2-7	.	TGTGCCAGCAGCTTAGCGGGCCGCTACGAGCAGTACTTC	CASSLAGRYEQYF
TRBV5-8	.	TRBJ2-1	.	TGTGCCAGCAGCTTGGCCGGTAGGCCAGCCTACAATGAGCAGTTCTTC	CASSLAGRPAYNEQFF
TRBV15	.	TRBJ2-3	TRBD2	TGTGCCACCAGCAGAGAACTAGCGGGGGTGGGGACAGATACGCAGTATTTT	CATSRELAGVGTDTQYF
TRBV19	.	TRBJ1-6	.	TGTGCCAGTAGACCGCGGACCTATAATTCACCCCTCCACTTT	CASRPRTYNSPLHF
TRBV7-2	.	TRBJ2-3	.	TGTGCCAGCAGCTCGCAGGGCACAGATACGCAGTATTTT	CASSSQGTDTQYF
TRBV30	once	TRBJ1-2	.	TGTGCCTGGAGTGCCAAGTCCGCAGGGAAGGGCGATGGCTACACCTTC	CAWSAKSAGKGDGYTF
TRBV11-2	.	TRBJ2-1	.	TGTGCCAGCAGCAGGGGGGCGTCAGACTACAATGAGCAGTTCTTC	CASSRGASDYNEQFF
TRBV6-6	.	TRBJ2-2	TRBD1	TGTGCCAGCAGTCGAGGACAGGGAGTCACCGGGGAGCTGTTTTTT	CASSRGQGVTGELFF
TRBV11-2	.	TRBJ2-5	.	TGTGCCAGCAGCTTAGACGAGTGGGAGCAAGAGACCCAGTACTTC	CASSLDEWEQETQYF
TRBV27	few	TRBJ1-1	.	TGTGCCAGCAGTTTTCGGGGGGCTGAAGCTTTCTTT	CASSFRGAEAFF
TRBV6-5	.	TRBJ1-1	.	TGTGCCAGCAGTTACACAGGGAGGGACACTGAAGCTTTCTTT	CASSYTGRDTEAFF
TRBV6-5	.	TRBJ1-4	.	TGTGCCAGCAGTTCGTTGGGGGGCGCGTCTAATGAAAAACTGTTTTTT	CASSSLGGASNEKLFF
TRBV2	.	TRBJ1-4	TRBD1	TGTGCCAGCAGTGAATCGACAGGGGCTTTGGAAAAACTGTTTTTT	CASSESTGALEKLFF
TRBV19	.	TRBJ1-2	.	TGTGCCAGTAGCCGGGACTACGACTATGGCTACACCTTC	CASSRDYDYGYTF
TRBV2	.	TRBJ2-1	TRBD1	TGTGCCAGCAGCCTAACCGGGACAGGGGGTGATGAGCAGTTCTTC	CASSLTGTGGDEQFF
TRBV7-8	.	TRBJ2-7	.	TGTGCCAGCAGCCCCAGCATCAACGAGCAGTACTTC	CASSPSINEQYF
TRBV9	.	TRBJ2-7	TRBD1	TGTGCCAGCAGCCCTGGACAGGCGGTCTCCTACGAGCAGTACTTC	CASSPGQAVSYEQYF
TRBV5-1	.	TRBJ2-3	TRBD2	TGCGCCAGCAGCTTGGCTGCGGGGGGTCCAGATACGCAGTATTTT	CASSLAAGGPDTQYF
TRBV6-1	.	TRBJ2-7	.	TGTGCCAGCACCCCCGACCCCGGGAAACACTACGAGCAGTACTTC	CASTPDPGKHYEQYF
TRBV11-2	.	TRBJ1-4	.	TGTGCCAGCAGCCCACTGGGGGGACCGGGAGAAAAACTGTTTTTT	CASSPLGGPGEKLFF
TRBV7-9	.	TRBJ2-2	.	TGTGCCAGCACCCCACCCCGTCGCGGCAACACCGGGGAGCTGTTTTTT	CASTPPRRGNTGELFF
TRBV5-4	.	TRBJ1-2	.	TGTGCCAGCAGCTTGGCGGGGGGCAATTTTAACTATGGCTACACCTTC	CASSLAGGNFNYGYTF
TRBV28	.	TRBJ2-7	.	TGTGCCAGCATGATTGACAGTAGCAACGAGCAGTACTTC	CASMIDSSNEQYF
TRBV2	.	TRBJ2-1	TRBD1	TGTGCCAGCAGTGTAAGGACAGGGGGTTCCTACAATGAGCAGTTCTTC	CASSVRTGGSYNEQFF
TRBV5-1	.	TRBJ2-1	.	TGCGCCAGCGGGCGGTCGGGGGCCGTCCATGAGCAGTTCTTC	CASGRSGAVHEQFF
TRBV2	.	TRBJ2-5	.	TGTGCCAGCAGCCCCACTAGAAATCCAGAGACCCAGTACTTC	CASSPTRNPETQYF
TRBV20-1	.	TRBJ2-4	.	TGCAGTGCCAGTACAGAAAACATTCAGTACTTC	CSASTENIQYF
TRBV2	.	TRBJ2-7	.	TGTGCCAGCAGTGAAATAGGGCGGACCTACGAGCAGTACTTC	CASSEIGRTYEQYF
TRBV11-2	.	TRBJ2-1	TRBD2	TGTGCCAGCAGGTCTAGCGGGGCCAACTACAATGAGCAGTTCTTC	CASRSSGANYNEQFF
TRBV4-1	.	TRBJ1-1	.	TGCGCCAGCAGCCAAGCAGAAGGGTCCGGAGGTGAAGCTTTCTTT	CASSQAEGSGGEAFF
TRBV5-1	.	TRBJ2-7	TRBD1	TGCGCCAGCAGCTCGACCCGGACAGGGGGAGGCTACGAGCAGTACTTC	CASSSTRTGGGYEQYF
TRBV21-1	.	TRBJ1-1	.	TGTGCCAGCAGGGGCGATGGACAGGGGACTGAAGCTTTCTTT	CASRGDGQGTEAFF
TRBV15	.	TRBJ2-3	.	TGTGCCACCAGCAGAGATCTGGGAACGGGGACAGATACGCAGTATTTT	CATSRDLGTGTDTQYF
TRBV6-4	.	TRBJ1-2	.	TGTGCCAGCAGTGACTTTACGGGGGATCGGGCCTTC	CASSDFTGDRAF
TRBV6-5	.	TRBJ1-1	.	TGTGCCAGCAGTTACTACAGGACAGTGAACACTGAAGCTTTCTTT	CASSYYRTVNTEAFF
TRBV7-9	.	TRBJ2-7	.	TGTGCCAGCAGCTTAGGAGAGTTTTCCTACGAGCAGTACTTC	CASSLGEFSYEQYF
TRBV9	.	TRBJ1-3	.	TGTGCCAGCAGCCGTGGGCTTTCGGTTTCGGAGTACGGAAACACCATATATTTT	CASSRGLSVSEYGNTIYF